The 27 T cell receptor beta chains below all came from one sample that was sequenced in a study of human T cells and chemical hapten exposure. Described time point: patch test 1, 2 weeks after DPC sensitization. The treatment: therapeutic diphenylcyclopropenone sensitization with weekly scalp DPC. TCRdb itself ran the RACE reads through MiXCR, one entry per CDR3 protein. The sample lists around 380,000 distinct CDR3 sequences, 4.8% occurring once. This specimen consisted of whole blood, obtained in connection with sensitization to the hapten diphenylcyclopropenone (DPC). The receptor set was obtained from a woman aged 50 to 60 with alopecia areata. Some clones in this sample may be carry-over from other donors' samples.

Ten or more counts support this clonotype. The rearrangement uses TRBV12-3 or TRBV12-4 and TRBJ1-6; 7 bases align to TRBD1. After removal of 6 bases from V and 13 bases from J, the junction contained 6 bases not matched to a gene. CDR3 size: 12 residues. The CDR3 sequence: CASSQTGTPLHF. DNA of the CDR3: TGTGCCAGCAGCCAGACAGGGACCCCCCTCCACTTT.

The chain carries TRBV24-1 and TRBJ2-3; maybe TRBD1 (5 bases). The CDR3 consists of 13 residues. Germline V gene sequence: CDR1 KGHDR, CDR2 SFDVKD. V lost 6 bases, J lost 7 bases, and 13 bases lay in between. The CDR3 DNA sequence: TGTGCCACCAGTCAGGGTATGGAAAATACGCAGTATTTT. Its protein is CATSQGMENTQYF.

The chain links TRBV29-1 to TRBJ1-1, with D possibly matching TRBD1 (6 bases). The length of the CDR3 is 10 residues. The V and J ends lost 3 bases and 8 bases respectively, with 7 bases between them. Per germline, CDR1 SQVTM and CDR2 ANQGSEA. The DNA for the CDR3 is TGCAGCGTTGAGGACAGCGAAGCTTTCTTT. Encoded protein: CSVEDSEAFF.

This clonotype was counted ten times or more. The chain couples TRBV15 to TRBJ1-2; the D is unclear. The CDR3 runs 15 residues. Germline V gene data show CDR1 as LNHNV and CDR2 as YYDKDF (reference sequence). Trimming shortened V by 0 bases and J by 6 bases, and 14 bases separated the two germline ends. Written as DNA, the CDR3 is TGTGCCACCAGCAGAGATCAAGTGGGTGAGGATGGCTACACCTTC. This codes for CATSRDQVGEDGYTF.

This clonotype was seen only a few times. The chain is built from TRBV27 and TRBJ2-7; perhaps TRBD2 as D (6 bases). CDR1 is MNHEY and CDR2 is SMNVEV in the germline V gene (reference sequence). The CDR3 spans 16 residues. Trimming stripped 5 bases from V and 3 bases from J, with 20 bases between. The CDR3 protein is CASSDRGDLRNYEQYF. In nucleotides, the CDR3 is TGTGCCAGCAGTGACCGCGGGGACCTACGAAACTACGAGCAGTACTTC.

The table lists this clonotype with a few counts. This chain uses TRBV28 with TRBJ1-1; D uncertain. Between the trimmed V and J ends, which lost 3 bases and 6 bases, there was a span of 5 bases. The CDR3 loop spans 11 amino acids. Germline loops: CDR1 MDHEN, CDR2 SYDVKM. The CDR3 loop is CASSFGPEAFF. For the CDR3, the DNA is TGTGCCAGCAGTTTCGGACCTGAAGCTTTCTTT.

The rearrangement uses TRBV12-3 or TRBV12-4 and TRBJ2-5; tentative D call: TRBD2 (6 bases). The CDR3 totals 13 residues. Deletions cut 3 bases from V and 5 bases from J, with 10 bases between. The CDR3 region has the DNA TGTGCCAGCAGTTTCGGGGGAGACGAGACCCAGTACTTC. It is translated as CASSFGGDETQYF.

The rearrangement joins TRBV6-2 or TRBV6-3 to TRBJ2-5; weak D call: TRBD2 (6 bases). The ends were cut back, 2 bases at V and 2 bases at J, with 12 bases in the middle. CDR3 length equals 15 residues. CDR1 is MNHEY, CDR2 SVGEGT, per germline. The CDR3 loop is CASSYVWGDQETQYF. DNA of the CDR3: TGTGCCAGCAGTTACGTCTGGGGGGATCAAGAGACCCAGTACTTC.

V gene TRBV4-2 combines with J gene TRBJ1-5, with 7 bases that match TRBD1. CDR1 and CDR2 from the germline V gene are LGHNA and YNFKEQ. This CDR3 comprises 18 residues. V gave up 0 bases and J gave up 1 base; unmatched junction bases: 9. CDR3 loop: CASSQERAGGRSNQPQHF. Written as DNA, the CDR3 is TGTGCCAGCAGCCAAGAGCGGGCAGGGGGAAGGAGCAATCAGCCCCAGCATTTT.

Only a few counts were recorded for this clonotype. The V call is TRBV4-3, the J call TRBJ1-2, with 7 bases aligning to TRBD1. Germline V gives CDR1 LGHNA, CDR2 YSLEER. V lost 0 bases and J lost 8; bases outside the gene matches: 15. There are 17 residues in the CDR3. The CDR3 loop reads CASSQDNGVGEGAGYTF. DNA for the CDR3: TGCGCCAGCAGCCAAGATAACGGGGTGGGAGAGGGGGCCGGCTACACCTTC.

Only a few counts were recorded for this clonotype. V is TRBV24-1 and J is TRBJ2-7; TRBD2 might be the D (6 bases). Between the trimmed V and J ends, which lost 6 bases and 5 bases, there was a span of 13 bases. The germline V gene encodes CDR1 KGHDR and CDR2 SFDVKD. The CDR3 contains 13 residues. CDR3 bases: TGTGCCACCAGTTTAGGCGGCGGGGACGAGCAGTACTTC. It codes for CATSLGGGDEQYF.

This clonotype has ten or more counts. The rearrangement links TRBV6-5 to TRBJ2-3, with D possibly called TRBD1 or TRBD2 (5 bases each). Germline V CDR1 and CDR2: MNHEY, SVGAGI. The CDR3 runs 14 residues. V lost 0 bases, J lost 9 bases, and 13 bases lay in between. For the CDR3, the DNA is TGTGCCAGCAGTTACTCGATCGAGGGGTCGACGCAGTATTTT. It encodes CASSYSIEGSTQYF.

About this clonotype: Relative to the germline gene, one junction end is altered; a read error may explain this. This chain links TRBV12-3 or TRBV12-4 with TRBJ2-3; D might be TRBD1 (5 bases). The CDR3 has 14 residues. CDR3 nucleotides: TGTGCCATCAGTTTAGGGGCTAGCACAGATACGCAGTATTTT. It encodes CAISLGASTDTQYF.

This clonotype was observed a few times. The J gene is TRBJ1-1, the V gene TRBV30; D uncertain. The CDR3 extends over 12 amino acids. Germline V CDR1 and CDR2: GTSNPN, SVGIG (reference sequence). V was clipped by 5 bases and J by 0 bases, with 7 bases between them. Here the CDR3 reads CAWFRLNTEAFF. Here the CDR3 DNA reads TGTGCCTGGTTTAGACTGAACACTGAAGCTTTCTTT.

This clonotype was detected many times. The chain recombines TRBV29-1 with TRBJ2-5, with TRBD2 as a possible D gene (5 bases). V lost 2 bases to trimming and J lost 7 bases, with 11 bases between them. The CDR3 consists of 12 residues. Germline values: CDR1 SQVTM, CDR2 ANQGSEA. CDR3 sequence reads: CSVESARGTQYF. CDR3 nucleotides: TGCAGCGTTGAATCAGCCCGGGGGACCCAGTACTTC.

This clonotype was seen repeatedly, ten times or more. The V gene is TRBV9, the J gene TRBJ2-7; D is tentatively TRBD1 or TRBD2 (5 bases each). V was shortened by 4 bases and J by 4 bases, with 12 bases between the two germline ends. CDR1 is SGDLS, CDR2 YYNGEE, per germline. This CDR3 has 13 residues. This chain's CDR3 is CASSPHGGYEQYF. The CDR3, as DNA: TGTGCCAGCAGCCCACATGGGGGTTACGAGCAGTACTTC.

This chain connects TRBV5-5 to TRBJ1-2, with D perhaps matching TRBD1 (6 bases). The V and J ends lost 4 bases and 6 bases respectively, with 13 bases between them. CDR1 and CDR2 (germline): SGHKS, YYEKEE (reference sequence). The CDR3 totals 13 residues. The DNA for the CDR3 is TGTGCCAGCAGCCCTACAGGGCCTGATGGCTACACCTTC. This translates into CASSPTGPDGYTF. Supplemented by reference TRBV5-5 and TRBJ1-2, the full variable domain reads DAGVTQSPTHLIKTRGQQVTLRCSPISGHKSVSWYQQVLGQGPQFIFQYYEKEERGRGNFPDRFSARQFPNYSSELNVNALLLGDSALYLCASSPTGPDGYTFGSGTRLTVV.

The table lists this clonotype with many counts. V gene TRBV4-3 combines with J gene TRBJ2-1; D unresolved. The CDR3 loop spans 14 amino acids. Germline values: CDR1 LGHNA, CDR2 YSLEER. Trimming took off 0 bases at V and 8 bases at J, with 11 bases between the two ends. The CDR3 is CASSQDLSTDEQFF. Written as DNA, the CDR3 is TGCGCCAGCAGCCAAGATCTATCTACGGATGAGCAGTTCTTC.

This clonotype was counted at least ten times. The chain combines TRBV10-3 with TRBJ2-7, with 10 nucleotides matching TRBD2. The germline V gene encodes CDR1 ENHRY and CDR2 SYGVKD. After removal of 11 bases from V and 5 bases from J, the junction contained 9 bases not matched to a gene. The CDR3 consists of 13 residues. CDR3 DNA: TGTGCCGTTGGACTAGCGGAACGTAACGAGCAGTACTTC. Its protein is CAVGLAERNEQYF.

This clonotype was recorded many times. The V and J genes are TRBV10-1 and TRBJ2-7; possible D gene TRBD2, 6 bases. Germline values: CDR1 WNHNN, CDR2 SYGVQD (reference sequence). V was clipped by 0 bases and J by 0 bases, with 6 bases between them. This CDR3 spans 14 amino acids. The DNA for the CDR3 is TGCGCCAGCAGTGAGTCCGGGGGCTCCTACGAGCAGTACTTC. The encoded protein is CASSESGGSYEQYF.

This clonotype was seen many times. The genes are TRBV4-3 and TRBJ1-4; D is uncertain. The CDR3 length is 15 residues. Trimming cost V 0 bases and J 3 bases, with 8 bases left between them. CDR1 LGHNA and CDR2 YSLEER come from the germline V gene. CDR3 coding DNA: TGCGCCAGCAGCCAAGATCGACGGCCTAATGAAAAACTGTTTTTT. Amino acid sequence: CASSQDRRPNEKLFF.

This clonotype was detected many times. The chain has TRBV5-1 and TRBJ1-3; D perhaps matches TRBD1 (5 bases). CDR3 length: 15 amino acids. Germline V gives CDR1 SGHRS, CDR2 YFSETQ. With 0 bases removed from V and 0 bases from J, the gap between germline ends came to 7 bases. CDR3: CASSLDRSSGNTIYF. DNA of the CDR3: TGCGCCAGCAGCTTGGACAGGAGCTCTGGAAACACCATATATTTT.

In this sample, this clonotype turned up many times. This chain joins TRBV20-1 and TRBJ1-2; D perhaps matches TRBD1 (5 bases). Germline CDR1 DFQATT, CDR2 SNEGSKA (reference sequence). CDR3 length equals 13 residues. Trimming took off 6 bases at V and 4 bases at J, with 15 bases between the two ends. The CDR3 region has the DNA TGCAGTGCCCCAGGCGGGGGGGGCTATGGCTACACCTTC. Its protein product is CSAPGGGGYGYTF.

This clonotype was detected ten times or more. The gene calls are TRBV28 and TRBJ1-5; no clear D. The CDR3 is made up of 13 amino acids. Germline CDR1 and CDR2: MDHEN and SYDVKM. V was shortened by 5 bases and J by 4 bases, with 9 bases between the two germline ends. CDR3 residues: CASSPTSNQPQHF. The DNA of the CDR3 is TGTGCCAGCAGTCCAACGTCTAATCAGCCCCAGCATTTT.

V and J are TRBV9 and TRBJ2-2, with 9 bases lining up with TRBD2. V gave up 2 bases and J gave up 0 bases; unmatched junction bases: 8. This CDR3 is built from 18 residues. CDR1 SGDLS and CDR2 YYNGEE come from the germline V gene. DNA for the CDR3: TGTGCCAGCAGCGTCTCCGGGACTAGCTATGCGAACACCGGGGAGCTGTTTTTT. It codes for CASSVSGTSYANTGELFF.

This clonotype was counted ten times or more. The genes are TRBV11-2 and TRBJ2-1; TRBD2 is a possible D gene (5 bases). CDR3 length equals 16 residues. Germline assignment: CDR1 SGHAT and CDR2 FQNNGV. The ends were cut back, 7 bases at V and 4 bases at J, with 20 bases in the middle. The chain's CDR3 is CASTLTAGLAYNEQFF. Written as DNA, the CDR3 is TGTGCCAGCACCCTTACAGCCGGGCTAGCTTACAATGAGCAGTTCTTC.

This clonotype has a handful of counts. This chain connects TRBV5-1 to TRBJ2-3; the D gene is possibly TRBD1 (6 bases). The CDR3 length is 14 residues. Trimming shortened V by 0 bases and J by 4 bases, and 9 bases separated the two germline ends. Germline loops: CDR1 SGHRS, CDR2 YFSETQ. Here the CDR3 DNA reads TGCGCCAGCAGCTTGGTGGGGACATCAGATACGCAGTATTTT. As protein: CASSLVGTSDTQYF.